This TCR beta chain was found in a study of blood T cell repertoires in COVID-19. Study overall: Some COVID-19 samples were acute and others convalescent; all came from the United States, Italy and Spain. The analysed material was cDNA or gDNA that came from T cells, B-cell-depleted T cells, or PBMCs.

The CDR3 is made up of 12 amino acids. Trimming took 3 bases from V and 1 from J, leaving 6 bases between them. Looked up from germline, CDR1 is GTSNPN and CDR2 is SVGIG (reference sequence). TCRdb's copy holds only in-frame clones and misses some; the assay was immunoSEQ multiplex PCR. The data show roughly 570,000 clones, about 89% seen once. Seattle patient enrollment occurred during active infection, with longitudinal follow-up thereafter. The chain uses TRBV30 and TRBJ1-1; D unclear. This clonotype was obtained from a woman in her forties or fifties with COVID-19, enrolled during active disease. The sequenced sample was peripheral blood. CDR3 in amino acids: CAWSIWNTEAFF. DNA of the CDR3: TGTGCCTGGAGCATTTGGAACACTGAAGCTTTCTTT.